This TCR beta chain was found in a study of CD8 T cells in Susac syndrome. Sequencing of TCR beta drew on CD8+ and CD4+ T cells from blood. It was treatment-naive patients with stable or active relapsing-remitting disease who made up the multiple sclerosis controls. Negative isolation was used for CD8+ and CD4+ T cells and FACS enrichment for TEMRA cells. An input of about 0.45 to 1 ug of RNA was subjected to reverse transcription using random hexamers. Multiplex PCR with immunoSEQ amplified the TCR beta CDR3 across 54 Vbeta and 13 Jbeta. MiXCR was run by TCRdb on the immunoSEQ multiplex PCR reads, yielding one entry per CDR3 protein. The sample has about 400,000 distinct CDR3 sequences, 85% to 90% seen once; the top ten hold approximately 0.11%. The clonotype comes from a human donor with multiple sclerosis. The specimen was CD8+ T cells from PBMCs.

CDR3 loop: CASSIEDINTEAFF. The CDR3 DNA reads as TGTGCCAGTAGTATCGAGGACATTAACACTGAAGCTTTCTTT. This chain joins TRBV19 and TRBJ1-1; weak D call: TRBD1 (5 bases). In germline, CDR1 is LNHDA, CDR2 SQIVND (reference sequence). The CDR3 runs to 14 residues. Between the trimmed V and J ends, which lost 3 bases and 2 bases, there was a span of 10 bases.